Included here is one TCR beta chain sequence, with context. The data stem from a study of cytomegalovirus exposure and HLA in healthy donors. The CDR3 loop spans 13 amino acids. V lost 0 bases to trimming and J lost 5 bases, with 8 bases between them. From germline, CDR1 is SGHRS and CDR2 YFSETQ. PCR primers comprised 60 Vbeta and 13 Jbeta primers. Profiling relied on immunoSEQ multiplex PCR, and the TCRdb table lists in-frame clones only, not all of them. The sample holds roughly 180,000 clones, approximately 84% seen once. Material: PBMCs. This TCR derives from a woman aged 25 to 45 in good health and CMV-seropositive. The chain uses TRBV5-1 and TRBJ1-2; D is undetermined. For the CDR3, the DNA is TGCGCCAGCAGCTTGGGAGACTCTTATGGCTACACCTTC. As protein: CASSLGDSYGYTF.